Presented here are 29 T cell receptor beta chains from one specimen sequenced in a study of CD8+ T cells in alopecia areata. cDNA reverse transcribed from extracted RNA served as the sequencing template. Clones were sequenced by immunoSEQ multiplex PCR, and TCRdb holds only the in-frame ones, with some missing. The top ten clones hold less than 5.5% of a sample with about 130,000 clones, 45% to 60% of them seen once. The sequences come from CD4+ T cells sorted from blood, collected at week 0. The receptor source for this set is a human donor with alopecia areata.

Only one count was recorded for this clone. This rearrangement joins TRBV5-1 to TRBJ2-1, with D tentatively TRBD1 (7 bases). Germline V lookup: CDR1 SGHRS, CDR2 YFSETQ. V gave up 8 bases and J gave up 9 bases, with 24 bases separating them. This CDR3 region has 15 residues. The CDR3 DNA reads TGCGCCAGTAGACGGGGGACAGATGTAAACCTTGAGCAGTTCTTC. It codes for CASRRGTDVNLEQFF.

The CDR3 here is CASSTAGGRALETQYF. Written as DNA, the CDR3 is TGTGCCAGCAGCACGGCCGGGGGGCGAGCCTTGGAGACCCAGTACTTC. The chain uses TRBV7-2 and TRBJ2-5; perhaps TRBD2 as D (7 bases). The V end was cut by 5 bases, the J end by 5 bases, with 21 bases between. In germline, CDR1 is SGHTA, CDR2 FQGNSA. There are 16 residues in the CDR3.

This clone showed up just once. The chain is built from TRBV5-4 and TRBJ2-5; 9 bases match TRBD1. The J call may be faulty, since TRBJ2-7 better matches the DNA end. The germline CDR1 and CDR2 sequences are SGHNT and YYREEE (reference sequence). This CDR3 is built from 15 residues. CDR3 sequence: CASSLEQGAWHEQYF. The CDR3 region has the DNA TGTGCCAGCAGCTTGGAACAGGGGGCGTGGCACGAGCAGTACTTC.

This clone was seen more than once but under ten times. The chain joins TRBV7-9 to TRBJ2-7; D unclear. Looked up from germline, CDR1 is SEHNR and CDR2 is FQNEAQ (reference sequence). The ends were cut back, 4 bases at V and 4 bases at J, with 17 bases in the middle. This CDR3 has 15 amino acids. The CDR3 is CASSSRSLRDYEQYF. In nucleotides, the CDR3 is TGTGCCAGCAGCTCTCGATCTCTTCGTGATTACGAGCAGTACTTC.

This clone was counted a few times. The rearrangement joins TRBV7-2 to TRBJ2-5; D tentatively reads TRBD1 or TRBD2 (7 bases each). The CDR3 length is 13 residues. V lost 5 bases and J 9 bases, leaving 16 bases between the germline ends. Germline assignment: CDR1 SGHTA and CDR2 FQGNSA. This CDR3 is CASSPRGRASQYF. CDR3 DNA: TGTGCCAGCAGCCCCAGGGGGAGGGCCTCCCAGTACTTC.

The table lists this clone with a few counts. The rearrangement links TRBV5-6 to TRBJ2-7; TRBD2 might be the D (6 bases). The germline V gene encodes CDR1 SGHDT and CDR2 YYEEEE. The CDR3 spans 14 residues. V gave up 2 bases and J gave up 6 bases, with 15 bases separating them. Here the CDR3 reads CASSLVRGSREQYF. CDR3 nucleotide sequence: TGTGCCAGCAGCTTAGTTCGGGGGTCCCGCGAGCAGTACTTC.

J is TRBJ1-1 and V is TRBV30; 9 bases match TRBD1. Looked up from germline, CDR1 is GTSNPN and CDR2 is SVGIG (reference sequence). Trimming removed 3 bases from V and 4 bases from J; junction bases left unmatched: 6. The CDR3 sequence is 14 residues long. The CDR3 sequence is CAWRAGTGPTEAFF. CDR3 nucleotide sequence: TGTGCCTGGAGGGCCGGGACAGGGCCCACTGAAGCTTTCTTT.

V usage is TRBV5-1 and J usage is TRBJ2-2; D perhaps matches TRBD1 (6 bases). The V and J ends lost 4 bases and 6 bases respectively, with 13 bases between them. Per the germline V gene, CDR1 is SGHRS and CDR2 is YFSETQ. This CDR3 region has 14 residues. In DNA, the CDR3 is TGCGCCAGCAGCCCCTCAGGGGTCCCCGGGGAGCTGTTTTTT. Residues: CASSPSGVPGELFF.

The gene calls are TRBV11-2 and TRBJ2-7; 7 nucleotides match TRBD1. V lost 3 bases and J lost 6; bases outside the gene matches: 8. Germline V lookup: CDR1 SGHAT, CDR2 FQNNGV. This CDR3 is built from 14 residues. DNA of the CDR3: TGTGCCAGCAGCTTCGGGACAGATCACGGCGAGCAGTACTTC. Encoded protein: CASSFGTDHGEQYF.

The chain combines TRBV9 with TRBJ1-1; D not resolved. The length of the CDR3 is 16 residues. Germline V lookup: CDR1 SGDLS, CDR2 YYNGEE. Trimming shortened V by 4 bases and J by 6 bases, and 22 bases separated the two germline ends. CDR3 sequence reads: CASSPSAATTISEAFF. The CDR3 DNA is TGTGCCAGCAGCCCAAGCGCGGCTACCACGATCTCTGAAGCTTTCTTT.

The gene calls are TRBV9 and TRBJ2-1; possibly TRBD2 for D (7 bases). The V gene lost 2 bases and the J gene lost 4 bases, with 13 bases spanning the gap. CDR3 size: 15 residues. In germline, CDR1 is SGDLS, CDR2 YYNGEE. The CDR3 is CASSVGRGPYNEQFF. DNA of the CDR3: TGTGCCAGCAGCGTGGGGCGGGGGCCGTACAATGAGCAGTTCTTC.

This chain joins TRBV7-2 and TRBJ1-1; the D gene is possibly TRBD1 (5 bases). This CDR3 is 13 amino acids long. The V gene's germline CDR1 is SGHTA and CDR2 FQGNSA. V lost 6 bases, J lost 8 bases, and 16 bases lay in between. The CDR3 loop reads CASRRTGSTEAFF. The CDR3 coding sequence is TGTGCCAGCAGGCGTACAGGATCGACGGAAGCTTTCTTT.

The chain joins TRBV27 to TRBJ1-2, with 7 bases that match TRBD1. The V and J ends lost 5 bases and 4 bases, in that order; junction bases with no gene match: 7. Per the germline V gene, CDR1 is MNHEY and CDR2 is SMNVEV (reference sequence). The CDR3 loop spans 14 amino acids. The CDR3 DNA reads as TGTGCCAGCAGTGAGACAGGGCGTACCTATGGCTACACCTTC. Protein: CASSETGRTYGYTF.

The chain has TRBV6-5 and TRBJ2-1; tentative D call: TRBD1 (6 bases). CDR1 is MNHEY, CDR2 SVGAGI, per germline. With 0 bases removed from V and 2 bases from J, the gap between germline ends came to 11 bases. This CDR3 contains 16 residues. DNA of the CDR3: TGTGCCAGCAGTTACTCTGGCAGGGGTGCCTACAATGAGCAGTTCTTC. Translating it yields CASSYSGRGAYNEQFF.

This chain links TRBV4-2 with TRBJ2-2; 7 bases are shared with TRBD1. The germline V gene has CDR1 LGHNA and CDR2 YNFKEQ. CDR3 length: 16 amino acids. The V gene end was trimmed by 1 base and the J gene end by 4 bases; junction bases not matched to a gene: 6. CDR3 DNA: TGTGCCAGCAGCCAAGGTTTGGACAGGACCACCGGGGAGCTGTTTTTT. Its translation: CASSQGLDRTTGELFF.

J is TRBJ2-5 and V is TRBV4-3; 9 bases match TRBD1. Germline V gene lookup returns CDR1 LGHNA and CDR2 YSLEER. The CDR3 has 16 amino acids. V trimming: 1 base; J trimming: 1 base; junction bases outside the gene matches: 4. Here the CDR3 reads CASSQVLGQGQETQYF. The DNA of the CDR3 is TGCGCCAGCAGCCAAGTTTTGGGACAGGGCCAAGAGACCCAGTACTTC.

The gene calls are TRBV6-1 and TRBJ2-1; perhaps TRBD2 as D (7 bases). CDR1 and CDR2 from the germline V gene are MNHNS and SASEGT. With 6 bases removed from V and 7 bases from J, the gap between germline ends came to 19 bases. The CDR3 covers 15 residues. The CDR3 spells CASSGGGTLGNEQFF. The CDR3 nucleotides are TGTGCCAGCAGCGGCGGGGGCACCCTGGGGAATGAGCAGTTCTTC.

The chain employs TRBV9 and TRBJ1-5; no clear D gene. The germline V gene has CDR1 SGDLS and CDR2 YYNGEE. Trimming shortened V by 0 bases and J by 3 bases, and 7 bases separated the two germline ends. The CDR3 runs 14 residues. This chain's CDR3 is CASSVGGYNQPQHF. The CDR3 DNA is TGTGCCAGCAGCGTAGGTGGATACAATCAGCCCCAGCATTTT.

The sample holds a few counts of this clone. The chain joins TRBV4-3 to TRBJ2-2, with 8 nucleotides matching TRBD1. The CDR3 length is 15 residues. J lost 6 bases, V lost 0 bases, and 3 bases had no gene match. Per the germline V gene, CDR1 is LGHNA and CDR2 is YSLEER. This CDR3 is CASSQETGAPGELFF. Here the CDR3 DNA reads TGCGCCAGCAGCCAAGAGACAGGGGCCCCCGGGGAGCTGTTTTTT.

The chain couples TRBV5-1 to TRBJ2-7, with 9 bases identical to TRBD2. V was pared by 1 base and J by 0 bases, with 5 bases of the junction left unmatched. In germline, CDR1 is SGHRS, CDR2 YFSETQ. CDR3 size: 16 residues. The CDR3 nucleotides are TGCGCCAGCAGCTTGTTAGCTAGCGGGGCCTCCTACGAGCAGTACTTC. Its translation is CASSLLASGASYEQYF.

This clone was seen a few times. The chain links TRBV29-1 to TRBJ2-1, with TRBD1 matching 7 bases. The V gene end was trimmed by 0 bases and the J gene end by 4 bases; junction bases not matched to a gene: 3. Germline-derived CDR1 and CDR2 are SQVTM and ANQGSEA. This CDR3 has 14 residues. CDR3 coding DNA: TGCAGCGTTGAAGACAGGACAGGTTACAATGAGCAGTTCTTC. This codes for CSVEDRTGYNEQFF.

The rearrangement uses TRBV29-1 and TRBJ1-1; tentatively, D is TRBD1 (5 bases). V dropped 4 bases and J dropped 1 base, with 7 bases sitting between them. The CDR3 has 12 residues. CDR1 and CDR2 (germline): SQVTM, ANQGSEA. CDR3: CSVGQQNTEAFF. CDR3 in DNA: TGCAGCGTTGGACAGCAGAACACTGAAGCTTTCTTT.

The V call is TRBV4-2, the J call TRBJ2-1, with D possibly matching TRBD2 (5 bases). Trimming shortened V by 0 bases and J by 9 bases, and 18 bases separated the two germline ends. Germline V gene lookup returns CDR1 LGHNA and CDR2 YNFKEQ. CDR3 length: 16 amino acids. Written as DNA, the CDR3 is TGTGCCAGCAGCCAAGAAGTTGTTGGGAGCGGTGGTGAGCAGTTCTTC. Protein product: CASSQEVVGSGGEQFF.

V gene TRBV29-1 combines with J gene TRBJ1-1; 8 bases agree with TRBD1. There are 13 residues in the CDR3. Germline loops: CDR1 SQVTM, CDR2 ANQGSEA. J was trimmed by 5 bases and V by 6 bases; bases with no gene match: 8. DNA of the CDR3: TGCAGCGTCGCCGACAGGGGATGGACTGAAGCTTTCTTT. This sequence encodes CSVADRGWTEAFF.

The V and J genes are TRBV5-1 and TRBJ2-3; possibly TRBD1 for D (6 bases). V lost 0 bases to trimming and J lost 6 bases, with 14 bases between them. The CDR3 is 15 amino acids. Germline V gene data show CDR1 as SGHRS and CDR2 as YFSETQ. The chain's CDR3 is CASSLAGTLPDTQYF. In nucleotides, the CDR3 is TGCGCCAGCAGCTTGGCCGGGACACTTCCCGATACGCAGTATTTT.

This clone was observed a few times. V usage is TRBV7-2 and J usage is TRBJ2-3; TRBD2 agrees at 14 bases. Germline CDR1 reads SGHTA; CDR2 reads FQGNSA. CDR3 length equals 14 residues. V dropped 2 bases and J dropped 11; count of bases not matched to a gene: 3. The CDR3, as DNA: TGTGCCAGCAGCTTACCAGGGACTAGCGGGAGGCAGTATTTT. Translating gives CASSLPGTSGRQYF.

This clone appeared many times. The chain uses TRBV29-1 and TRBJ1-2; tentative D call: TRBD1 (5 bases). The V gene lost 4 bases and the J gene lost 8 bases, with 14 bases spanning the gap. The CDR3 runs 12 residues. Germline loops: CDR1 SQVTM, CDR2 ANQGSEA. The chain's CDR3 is CSVVVGAGGYTF. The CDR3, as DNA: TGCAGCGTTGTTGTAGGGGCCGGAGGCTACACCTTC.

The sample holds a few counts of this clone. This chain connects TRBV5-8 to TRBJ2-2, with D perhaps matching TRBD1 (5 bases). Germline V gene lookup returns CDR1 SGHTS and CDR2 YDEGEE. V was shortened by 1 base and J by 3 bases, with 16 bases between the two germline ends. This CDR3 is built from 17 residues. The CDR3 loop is CASSLLVNDRYTGELFF. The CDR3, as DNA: TGTGCCAGCAGCTTGCTTGTCAATGACAGATACACCGGGGAGCTGTTTTTT.

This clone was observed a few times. The CDR3 protein is CASSTTPSPGDEQFF. The CDR3 DNA sequence: TGTGCCAGTAGTACAACTCCATCCCCGGGGGATGAGCAGTTCTTC. The chain combines TRBV19 with TRBJ2-1; a weak D match, TRBD2 (6 bases). V gave up 4 bases and J gave up 8 bases, with 18 bases separating them. CDR1 is LNHDA and CDR2 is SQIVND in the germline V gene (reference sequence). CDR3 length equals 15 residues.